The next 6 T cell receptor beta chains were all read from a single sample in a study of shared clonotypes between healthy human individuals. The method was immunoSEQ multiplex PCR; TCRdb's version includes in-frame clones alone and lacks a portion of them. The repertoire includes about 480,000 clones, approximately 79% of them detected once, and around 12% sits in the top ten. The sequenced material came from PBMCs. Receptors originate from a woman aged 40 to 50 in good health. Some clones in this sample may be carry-over from other donors' samples.

The rearrangement joins TRBV5-1 to TRBJ1-4, with a possible D match to TRBD1 (6 bases). Deletions cut 0 bases from V and 5 bases from J, with 11 bases between. Germline V gene sequence: CDR1 SGHRS, CDR2 YFSETQ. The CDR3 spans 15 residues. The CDR3 nucleotides are TGCGCCAGCAGCTTGGTTGGGGGGCTAAATGAAAAACTGTTTTTT. Translation: CASSLVGGLNEKLFF.

This clone has more than one count but fewer than ten. The chain is built from TRBV10-1 and TRBJ1-1, with 9 bases aligning to TRBD1. The CDR3 has 13 amino acids. Unmatched junction bases numbered 2, after V lost 5 bases and J lost 4 bases. CDR1 WNHNN and CDR2 SYGVQD come from the germline V gene (reference sequence). The CDR3 loop is CASSRDRVTEAFF. The CDR3 DNA reads as TGCGCCAGCAGTCGGGACAGGGTCACTGAAGCTTTCTTT.

This chain joins TRBV19 and TRBJ2-2; D might be TRBD2 (6 bases). The CDR3 sequence is 15 residues long. V dropped 5 bases and J dropped 4 bases, with 14 bases sitting between them. Germline CDR1 LNHDA, CDR2 SQIVND (reference sequence). The DNA for the CDR3 is TGTGCCAGTAGTTATGGGAGGACGGCCACCGGGGAGCTGTTTTTT. Residues: CASSYGRTATGELFF.

This chain connects TRBV21-1 to TRBJ2-2. TRBV21-1 is a listed pseudogene. CDR3 length: 17 amino acids. CDR3 sequence (DNA): TGTGCCAGCAGCAAAAGCCCGGGACCAGAGATACCCGGGGAGCTGTTTTTT. This gives the protein CASSKSPGPEIPGELFF.

Of note for this clone: The sample carries other DNA sequences with the same CDR3. The rearrangement links TRBV5-1 to TRBJ2-7, with TRBD1 matching 7 bases. The CDR3 is 13 residues long. V dropped 4 bases and J dropped 2; count of bases not matched to a gene: 3. Germline V CDR1 and CDR2: SGHRS, YFSETQ. DNA for the CDR3: TGCGCCAGCAGCCGGGACAGACCCTACGAGCAGTACTTC. This codes for CASSRDRPYEQYF. Complete variable domain (other parts from reference TRBV5-1 and TRBJ2-7): KAGVTQTPRYLIKTRGQQVTLSCSPISGHRSVSWYQQTPGQGLQFLFEYFSETQRNKGNFPGRFSGRQFSNSRSEMNVSTLELGDSALYLCASSRDRPYEQYFGPGTRLTVT.

The chain uses TRBV5-6 and TRBJ2-7; D is perhaps TRBD1 (6 bases). The V end lost 2 bases, the J end lost 4 bases, and 13 bases lay between the germline ends. The CDR3 has 14 amino acids. CDR1 and CDR2 from the germline V gene are SGHDT and YYEEEE. The CDR3: CASSFSGTRYEQYF. The CDR3 coding sequence is TGTGCCAGCAGCTTCTCCGGGACACGTTACGAGCAGTACTTC.